Listed below are T cell receptor beta chains from one sample, sequenced in a study of blood T cells in healthy people across ages. Each CDR3 protein is one row after TCRdb ran MiXCR on the 5' RACE reads. The sample gives 980,000 or so distinct CDR3 sequences, around 49% of which show up once; 13% is in the top ten. The material sequenced was blood. The receptors shown here come from a young man in good health. CDR3s leave out the opening cysteine and the closing phenylalanine or tryptophan.

CDR3 length: 12; V gene: TRBV27; CDR3 protein: ASSPGRLQGEQY
CDR3 length: 12; V gene: TRBV20-1; CDR3 protein: SATRRAQLHEQY
CDR3 length: 12; V gene: TRBV5-6; CDR3 protein: TSSLSQGKRTQY
CDR3 length: 11; V gene: TRBV29-1; CDR3 protein: SVGQIRVDEQY
CDR3 length: 11; V gene: TRBV20-1; CDR3 protein: SATRDSDQPQH
CDR3 length: 13; V gene: TRBV2; CDR3 protein: ASSDPGGRTDTQY
CDR3 length: 11; V gene: TRBV30; CDR3 protein: AWARDRVNEQF
CDR3 length: 16; V gene: TRBV28; CDR3 protein: ASSPSGTAGFPSYEQY
CDR3 length: 11; V gene: TRBV27; CDR3 protein: ASSFLSGIEAF
CDR3 length: 9; V gene: TRBV29-1; CDR3 protein: SVRGIGELF
CDR3 length: 10; V gene: TRBV12-3/TRBV12-4; CDR3 protein: ASSLTPLATY
CDR3 length: 13; V gene: TRBV4-1; CDR3 protein: ASSQGPQGSYGYT
CDR3 length: 10; V gene: TRBV28; CDR3 protein: ASTWGSYEQY